The rows below give T cell receptor beta chains drawn from one sample of a study of blood T cell repertoires in COVID-19. Only in-frame clones appear in the TCRdb table, and some are missing; sequencing was by immunoSEQ multiplex PCR. The table includes fewer than 25,000 clones, around nine tenths detected once. Specimen: peripheral blood. The source is a human donor with acute or convalescent COVID-19. The donor label of this sample is uncertain. Both conserved end residues are trimmed from each CDR3. Fields, in order: V gene, CDR3 length, CDR3 protein.

TRBV6-2/TRBV6-3 | 12 | ASSLWLRNQPQH
TRBV6-5 | 13 | ASSYGPLAKNIQY
TRBV19 | 12 | ASSANRGNTEAF
TRBV18 | 14 | ASSPQVGGSNTEAF
TRBV6-5 | 12 | ASSYLGAGYGYT
TRBV9 | 12 | ASSQGSGANVLT
TRBV7-6 | 11 | ASSPAGPDTQY
TRBV7-8 | 10 | ASSFSGGPQY
TRBV6-5 | 12 | ASSTKTGVAEAF
TRBV12-5 | 9 | ASGSSVEQF
TRBV20-1 | 9 | SAGQQETQY
TRBV29-1 | 10 | SVDNRNEGYT
TRBV7-2 | 12 | ASSLKGSQNIQY
TRBV5-1 | 14 | ASSLVVAGGPKEQF
TRBV15 | 10 | ATSRSLAEQY
TRBV6-5 | 11 | ASSFPGGTEAF
TRBV7-2 | 12 | ASSLGTVGNTIY
TRBV7-9 | 14 | ASSLVGGGFTDTQY
TRBV6-5 | 13 | ASSYSKGGHQPQH
TRBV30 | 12 | AWSEARYTDTQY
TRBV19 | 14 | ASSPRQGSGANVLT
TRBV9 | 15 | ASSPHPQDRGNEKLF
TRBV5-1 | 15 | ASSLDSGTGAYNEQF
TRBV12-3/TRBV12-4 | 11 | ASSGTTGGGYT
TRBV2 | 12 | ASSKRGASETQY
TRBV15 | 12 | ATSRGPRSYEQY
TRBV19 | 12 | ATALTAGAGEAF
TRBV5-1 | 10 | ASSLTVYEQY
TRBV30 | 12 | ALCPGTTPLEQY
TRBV15 | 16 | ATSRVASGTGWYNEQF
TRBV30 | 14 | AWSQTSASLTDTQY
TRBV7-8 | 14 | ASSSPGTGGRSPLH
TRBV7-3 | 13 | ASSLLLAGGDTQY
TRBV5-4 | 11 | ASSPGGADTQY